This T cell receptor (beta chain) is drawn from a study of siplizumab effects on memory and regulatory T cells. Germline-derived CDR1 and CDR2 are SGHKS and YYEKEE (reference sequence). The CDR3 totals 12 residues. The ends were cut back, 4 bases at V and 2 bases at J, with 6 bases in the middle. Per sample, the assay covered roughly 9.2 x 10^4 TCR templates. Sequenced by immunoSEQ multiplex PCR; TCRdb stores in-frame clones only, minus some. The top ten clones hold roughly 0.61% of a sample with some 100,000 clones, less than 95% of them seen once. Findings and caveats of the study: Naive T cells looked more diverse than memory cells, and they looked like major contributors to the alloresponse. Versus around 25% in controls, the mappable alloreactive CD4+ clones averaged around 65% Treg-derived with siplizumab. For siplizumab cultures, the suppressive function of their proliferating Tregs was not confirmed.

This clone was observed a few times. Its antigen is unknown. The receptor comes from a human donor in good health. The genes are TRBV5-5 and TRBJ1-2; D gene unclear. The source material was Tregs sorted from blood. CDR3 loop: CASSRLNYGYTF. CDR3 sequence (DNA): TGTGCCAGCAGCCGCCTGAACTATGGCTACACCTTC.